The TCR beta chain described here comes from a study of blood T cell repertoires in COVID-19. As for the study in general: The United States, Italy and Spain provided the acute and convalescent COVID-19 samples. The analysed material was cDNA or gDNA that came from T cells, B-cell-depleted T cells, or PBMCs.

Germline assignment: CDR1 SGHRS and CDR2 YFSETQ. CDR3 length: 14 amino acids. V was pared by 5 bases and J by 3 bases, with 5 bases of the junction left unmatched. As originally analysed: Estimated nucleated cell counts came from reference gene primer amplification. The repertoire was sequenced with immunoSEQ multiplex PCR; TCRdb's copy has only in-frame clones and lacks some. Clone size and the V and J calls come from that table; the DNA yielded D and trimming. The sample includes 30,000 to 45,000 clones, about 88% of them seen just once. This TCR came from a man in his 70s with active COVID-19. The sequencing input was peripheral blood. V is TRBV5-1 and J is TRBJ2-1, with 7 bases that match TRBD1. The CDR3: CASRPGTDYNEQFF. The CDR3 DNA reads TGCGCCAGCAGGCCCGGGACAGACTACAATGAGCAGTTCTTC.